Below are 20 T cell receptor beta chains sequenced from a single sample in a study of blood T cell repertoires in COVID-19. TCRdb keeps only in-frame clones here, not all; method: immunoSEQ multiplex PCR. The sample comprises about 110,000 clones, around 83% of which are singletons, and roughly 4.1% rests with the top ten. Sequencing used peripheral blood. These receptors came from a woman in her 70s with acute or convalescent COVID-19.

This sequence joins TRBV10-1 and TRBJ2-2, with D uncertain. The germline V gene has CDR1 WNHNN and CDR2 SYGVQD (reference sequence). Trimming stripped 4 bases from V and 4 bases from J, with 7 bases between. The CDR3 sequence is 13 residues long. The CDR3 DNA is TGCGCCAGCAGTGGCAGTACCACCGGGGAGCTGTTTTTT. This gives the protein CASSGSTTGELFF.

The V call is TRBV4-1, the J call TRBJ1-2, with TRBD1 identical over 7 bases. V dropped 1 base and J dropped 2; count of bases not matched to a gene: 16. Germline V gene data show CDR1 as MGHRA and CDR2 as YSYEKL. This CDR3 region has 19 residues. This CDR3 is CASSQGNLGRTGGNYGYTF. CDR3 bases: TGCGCCAGCAGCCAAGGAAACTTGGGGCGGACAGGCGGGAACTATGGCTACACCTTC.

The chain joins TRBV6-2 or TRBV6-3 to TRBJ1-5, with D maybe TRBD1 (6 bases). Trimming stripped 6 bases from V and 5 bases from J, with 20 bases between. The CDR3 extends over 16 amino acids. Germline V gene data show CDR1 as MNHEY and CDR2 as SVGEGT. CDR3 in amino acids: CASSPDSDKTYQPQHF. CDR3 sequence (DNA): TGTGCCAGCAGCCCGGACAGTGACAAAACCTATCAGCCCCAGCATTTT.

This chain links TRBV28 with TRBJ2-7; TRBD2 aligns across 7 bases. V trimming: 7 bases; J trimming: 3 bases; junction bases outside the gene matches: 12. The CDR3 runs 15 residues. Germline V gives CDR1 MDHEN, CDR2 SYDVKM. This chain's CDR3 is CASTQPGGGVYEQYF. CDR3 coding DNA: TGTGCCAGCACTCAGCCGGGCGGGGGAGTCTACGAGCAGTACTTC.

In DNA, the CDR3 is TGTGCCAGCAGTCTGAGATATTCACCCCTCCACTTT. This gives the protein CASSLRYSPLHF. The J gene is TRBJ1-6, the V gene TRBV27, with D uncertain. V shed 5 bases and J shed 8 bases, with 7 bases lying between them. The CDR3 sequence is 12 residues long. The germline CDR1 and CDR2 sequences are MNHEY and SMNVEV (reference sequence).

Only one count was recorded for this clone. The genes are TRBV10-3 and TRBJ1-1; 11 bases align to TRBD1. CDR1 is ENHRY, CDR2 SYGVKD, per germline. V lost 4 bases to trimming and J lost 3 bases; unmatched junction nucleotides: 4. The CDR3 is 15 amino acids. In DNA form, the CDR3 reads TGTGCCATCAGTGGGACAGGGGGCGACGACACTGAAGCTTTCTTT. It is translated as CAISGTGGDDTEAFF.

The chain uses TRBV28 and TRBJ1-3, with D uncertain. Trimming left V 6 bases short and J 2 bases short, with 14 bases between. CDR3 length: 15 amino acids. Germline CDR1 and CDR2: MDHEN and SYDVKM. CDR3 amino acids: CASSLRPGTGNTIYF. The CDR3 nucleotides read TGTGCCAGCAGCCTCCGCCCAGGTACTGGAAACACCATATATTTT. Supplemented by reference TRBV28 and TRBJ1-3, the full variable domain reads DVKVTQSSRYLVKRTGEKVFLECVQDMDHENMFWYRQDPGLGLRLIYFSYDVKMKEKGDIPEGYSVSREKKERFSLILESASTNQTSMYLCASSLRPGTGNTIYFGEGSWLTVV.

V usage is TRBV5-5 and J usage is TRBJ1-5; D remains ambiguous. Trimming took 2 bases from V and 2 from J, leaving 11 bases between them. This CDR3 contains 15 residues. The germline V gene encodes CDR1 SGHKS and CDR2 YYEKEE (reference sequence). CDR3 coding DNA: TGTGCCAGCAGCTTTGGCAGTAACGGCAATCAGCCCCAGCATTTT. This sequence encodes CASSFGSNGNQPQHF.

The chain recombines TRBV29-1 with TRBJ1-6, with D possibly TRBD1 on 5 matching bases. Germline V gene lookup returns CDR1 SQVTM and CDR2 ANQGSEA. The CDR3 extends over 14 amino acids. V was cut by 1 base and J by 4 bases, with 8 bases left in between. In nucleotides, the CDR3 is TGCAGCGTTGAAGGGACATCTTATAATTCACCCCTCCACTTT. The encoded protein is CSVEGTSYNSPLHF.

The rearrangement links TRBV18 to TRBJ1-5; D is undetermined. Germline CDR1 KGHSH, CDR2 LQKENI. With 2 bases removed from V and 7 bases from J, the gap between germline ends came to 15 bases. This CDR3 is 15 amino acids long. This CDR3 reads CASSPNQEGSQPQHF. For the CDR3, the DNA is TGTGCCAGCTCACCAAACCAGGAGGGAAGCCAGCCCCAGCATTTT.

This clone was counted once. Within the sample, other DNA sequences also encode this same CDR3. The chain is built from TRBV6-5 and TRBJ1-6, with a tentative D call TRBD1 (6 bases). Trimming took off 6 bases at V and 4 bases at J, with 10 bases between the two ends. Germline values: CDR1 MNHEY, CDR2 SVGAGI. This CDR3 has 14 amino acids. The CDR3 DNA follows: TGTGCCAGCAGGGGGGGGGCTTATAATTCACCCCTCCACTTT. It codes for CASRGGAYNSPLHF.

The rearrangement links TRBV3-1 (or the pseudogene TRBV3-2) to TRBJ1-2; the D gene is possibly TRBD1 (6 bases). Germline V gene data show CDR1 as LGHDT and CDR2 as YNNKEL (reference sequence). Between the trimmed V and J ends, which lost 4 bases and 4 bases, there was a span of 10 bases. The CDR3 loop spans 13 amino acids. Written as DNA, the CDR3 is TGTGCCAGCAGCCCCAGGGGAAGCTATGGCTACACCTTC. This encodes CASSPRGSYGYTF.

The gene calls are TRBV6-5 and TRBJ2-7; 9 bases match TRBD1. Germline V gene data show CDR1 as MNHEY and CDR2 as SVGAGI. This CDR3 region has 15 residues. After removal of 5 bases from V and 4 bases from J, the junction contained 9 bases not matched to a gene. The CDR3 bases are TGTGCCAGCAGTCCGACCGGGACAGGGATTTACGAGCAGTACGTC. Amino acid sequence: CASSPTGTGIYEQYV.

This rearrangement joins TRBV18 to TRBJ2-3, with 9 bases lining up with TRBD1. This CDR3 contains 15 residues. Germline trimming cut 2 bases from V and 4 bases from J; bases unmatched to any gene: 4. The germline V gene encodes CDR1 KGHSH and CDR2 LQKENI. The CDR3 DNA follows: TGTGCCAGCTCACCAAGGGACAGGGACTCAGATACGCAGTATTTT. It codes for CASSPRDRDSDTQYF.

This clone was seen more than once but under ten times. The chain recombines TRBV28 with TRBJ1-2, with TRBD1 matching 7 bases. The CDR3 spans 15 residues. The trim removed 2 bases at V and 4 bases at J, leaving 7 bases unmatched. Germline assignment: CDR1 MDHEN and CDR2 SYDVKM. CDR3 coding DNA: TGTGCCAGCAGTTTAGGAACGACAGGGACCTATGGCTACACCTTC. It specifies CASSLGTTGTYGYTF.

This chain joins TRBV12-3 or TRBV12-4 and TRBJ2-3; no clear D gene. Trimming left V 6 bases short and J 3 bases short, with 7 bases between. CDR3 size: 12 residues. CDR3 DNA: TGTGCCAGCAGCCCCGGGACAGATACGCAGTATTTT. It yields the protein CASSPGTDTQYF.

This rearrangement joins TRBV7-8 to TRBJ1-2, with 7 bases that match TRBD1. CDR3 length: 12 residues. Germline CDR1 SGHVS, CDR2 FQNEAQ. Unmatched junction bases numbered 5, after V lost 5 bases and J lost 8 bases. The DNA of the CDR3 is TGTGCCAGCAGCCAGACAGGGTACGGCTACACCTTC. It specifies CASSQTGYGYTF.

V gene TRBV2 combines with J gene TRBJ2-3; D is uncertain. Trimming stripped 3 bases from V and 3 bases from J, with 7 bases between. There are 13 residues in the CDR3. Germline-derived CDR1 and CDR2 are SNHLY and FYNNEI. CDR3 sequence reads: CASSEIETDTQYF. For the CDR3, the DNA is TGTGCCAGCAGTGAGATAGAAACAGATACGCAGTATTTT.

V gene TRBV1 combines with J gene TRBJ2-5; the D call in the table, TRBD2, was not verified against the DNA. TRBV1 is a known pseudogene. There are 15 residues in the CDR3. This chain's CDR3 is CTSSQLREGQETQYF. The CDR3 DNA reads TGCACCAGCAGCCAACTCAGGGAGGGCCAAGAGACCCAGTACTTC.

This clone was picked up one time. CDR3 bases: TGTGCCAGCAGCCAAGGGCTAGCGGGAGGTAGTGGGCAGTTCTTC. Its protein product is CASSQGLAGGSGQFF. The chain employs TRBV3-1 (or the pseudogene TRBV3-2) and TRBJ2-1, with 11 bases aligning to TRBD2. This CDR3 region has 15 residues. Trimming at V came to 1 base and at J to 12 bases, leaving 8 bases not matched to a gene. The germline CDR1 and CDR2 sequences are LGHDT and YNNKEL (reference sequence).